What follows are 30 T cell receptor beta chains derived from one specimen sequenced in a study of tumor-infiltrating lymphocytes in oesophageal squamous cell carcinoma. TCRdb called the PCR reads again in MiXCR, with one record for every CDR3 protein. The sample yields about 14,000 distinct CDR3 sequences, approximately 47% seen once. The sequencing sample was made of blood. These receptors were collected from a female donor with esophageal squamous cell carcinoma.

Only a few counts were recorded for this clonotype. The chain uses TRBV7-2 and TRBJ2-1; D remains ambiguous. TRBJ2-7 matches the DNA end more closely, so the J call is doubtful. The germline gives CDR1 SGHTA, CDR2 FQGNSA. This CDR3 comprises 11 residues. The CDR3 reads CASSLHYEQYF. CDR3 in DNA: TGTGCCAGCAGTCTCCACTACGAGCAGTACTTC.

With respect to this clonotype: A single base separates this from a much larger clone, so it may be a read error. This likely comes from a read error, as the CDR3 has no conserved phenylalanine or tryptophan at its end. The chain links TRBV12-3 or TRBV12-4 to TRBJ2-4, with D maybe TRBD1 (6 bases). TRBJ2-7 explains the end of the DNA better; the J call may be wrong. CDR3 length equals 13 residues. The CDR3, as DNA: TGTGCCAGCAGGATCACAGGGAGCTACGAGCAGTACTAC. This sequence encodes CASRITGSYEQYY.

The V call is TRBV6-1, the J call TRBJ2-1, with a weak D call TRBD1 (5 bases). The assigned J gene may be wrong: the sequence end matches TRBJ2-5 better. This CDR3 spans 12 amino acids. CDR1 and CDR2 from the germline V gene are MNHNS and SASEGT. The CDR3 nucleotides are TGTGCCAGCAGTACCCACAGGGAGACCCAGTACTTC. Protein: CASSTHRETQYF.

The chain has TRBV3-1 and TRBJ2-3; TRBD1 aligns across 9 bases. With V trimmed by 4 bases and J by 2 bases, 7 bases remained unmatched. This CDR3 is built from 16 residues. CDR1 and CDR2 (germline): LGHDT, YNNKEL (reference sequence). In DNA, the CDR3 is TGTGCCAGCAGCCCCGGGACAGGGTATATCACAGATACGCAGTATTTT. Its protein is CASSPGTGYITDTQYF.

This clonotype has a single count. Because it lacks the conserved phenylalanine or tryptophan at the end, this CDR3 is likely a read error. The DNA is left out, because the CDR3 cannot be placed on it with certainty; the CDR3 is given as TCRdb lists it. V usage is TRBV6-1 and J usage is TRBJ2-3; the table's D call, TRBD1, was not checked against the DNA. The CDR3 is made up of 15 amino acids, end residues included. Germline values: CDR1 MNHNS, CDR2 SASEGT. CDR3 sequence reads: CASSEQGFGGYTFGP.

This clonotype was seen a handful of times. The chain joins TRBV29-1 to TRBJ2-1, with a tentative D call TRBD2 (5 bases). Germline V lookup: CDR1 SQVTM, CDR2 ANQGSEA. V lost 5 bases, J lost 4 bases, and 12 bases lay in between. The CDR3 runs 13 residues. The CDR3: CSVMRASYNEQFF. CDR3 in DNA: TGCAGCGTTATGAGGGCGTCTTACAATGAGCAGTTCTTC.

This chain links TRBV12-3 or TRBV12-4 with TRBJ1-5; D remains unclear. The V end was cut by 3 bases, the J end by 2 bases, with 14 bases between. The CDR3 is 16 amino acids. The CDR3 DNA reads TGTGCCAGCAGTTTTGGGCTAGGGATGGGCAATCAGCCCCAGCATTTT. Protein product: CASSFGLGMGNQPQHF.

The chain employs TRBV12-3 or TRBV12-4 and TRBJ1-6; no clear D. Deletions cut 7 bases from V and 3 bases from J, with 16 bases between. There are 16 residues in the CDR3. CDR3 residues: CASTVYGSSYNSPLHF. The CDR3 DNA sequence: TGTGCCAGCACCGTATATGGCAGTAGCTATAATTCACCCCTCCACTTT.

This clonotype turned up a few times. The J gene is TRBJ2-2, the V gene TRBV5-1, with TRBD1 matching 7 bases. This CDR3 is 14 amino acids long. The V and J ends lost 4 bases and 7 bases, in that order; junction bases with no gene match: 7. CDR1 and CDR2 (germline): SGHRS, YFSETQ. The CDR3 bases are TGCGCCAGCAGCACGGGACAGCTGGGCGGGGAGCTGTTTTTT. It codes for CASSTGQLGGELFF.

This clonotype is classed as medium-sized (0.01 to 0.1%). The chain uses TRBV28 and TRBJ1-1, with 8 bases lining up with TRBD1. This CDR3 region has 12 residues. Germline V lookup: CDR1 MDHEN, CDR2 SYDVKM. V lost 1 base and J lost 14; bases outside the gene matches: 6. Here the CDR3 reads CASSLYRQGRFF. The DNA of the CDR3 is TGTGCCAGCAGTTTATACCGACAGGGGAGGTTCTTT.

This clonotype is termed large. The rearrangement links TRBV7-8 to TRBJ1-2, with 10 bases aligning to TRBD1. The germline gives CDR1 SGHVS, CDR2 FQNEAQ. The length of the CDR3 is 14 residues. Trimming cost V 6 bases and J 7 bases; bases outside gene matches: 8. CDR3 loop: CASRPPGQGIGYTF. DNA for the CDR3: TGTGCCAGCAGACCACCGGGACAGGGGATTGGCTACACCTTC. Using reference TRBV7-8 and TRBJ1-2 for the parts outside the CDR3, the full variable domain is GAGVSQSPRYKVAKRGQDVALRCDPISGHVSLFWYQQALGQGPEFLTYFQNEAQLDKSGLPSDRFFAERPEGSVSTLKIQRTQQEDSAVYLCASRPPGQGIGYTFGSGTRLTVV.

This clonotype was recorded a few times. The V and J genes are TRBV12-5 and TRBJ1-1; D unclear. V lost 5 bases to trimming and J lost 3 bases, with 7 bases between them. Germline V gene lookup returns CDR1 LGHNT and CDR2 FRNRAP. This CDR3 region has 12 residues. CDR3 sequence (DNA): TGTGCTAGTGGTCCCTCGTACACTGAAGCTTTCTTT. The encoded protein is CASGPSYTEAFF.

In regard to this clonotype: Given the absence of the conserved phenylalanine or tryptophan at the CDR3 end, a read error is likely. The limits of the CDR3 on the DNA are not certain, so only TCRdb's listed CDR3 is given. The V call is TRBV7-7, the J call TRBJ2-7. From its first to its last residue, the CDR3 has 8 amino acids. Germline V lookup: CDR1 SSHAT, CDR2 FNYEAQ (reference sequence). The CDR3 reads CASSLVGL.

This clonotype has a count of ten or more. The chain uses TRBV19 and TRBJ1-3; D unresolved. CDR1 and CDR2 (germline): LNHDA, SQIVND (reference sequence). V lost 6 bases and J 3 bases, leaving 6 bases between the germline ends. The CDR3 is 12 amino acids. CDR3 protein: CASSNSGNTIYF. Here the CDR3 DNA reads TGTGCCAGTAGCAACAGTGGAAACACCATATATTTT.

The J gene is TRBJ2-1, the V gene TRBV6-2 or TRBV6-3, with 14 bases identical to TRBD2. The CDR3 has 18 amino acids. V was pared by 1 base and J by 2 bases, with 4 bases of the junction left unmatched. CDR1 is MNHEY, CDR2 SVGEGT, per germline. This chain's CDR3 is CASSYYGTSGGPYNEQFF. Written as DNA, the CDR3 is TGTGCCAGCAGTTACTACGGGACTAGCGGGGGCCCCTACAATGAGCAGTTCTTC.

This clonotype was seen ten or more times. Compared with germline, one end of the junction differs, possibly owing to a read error. The chain combines TRBV6-6 with TRBJ1-2, with TRBD1 matching 9 bases. The germline V gene has CDR1 MNHNY and CDR2 SVGAGI (reference sequence). The CDR3 contains 15 residues. In DNA form, the CDR3 reads TGTGCCAGCAGTTACAAGGGACAGGGAGGCTATGGTTACACCTTC. This codes for CASSYKGQGGYGYTF.

J is TRBJ2-1 and V is TRBV7-9, with D uncertain. The end of the DNA fits TRBJ2-7 better, so the J call may be wrong. Germline lookup yields CDR1 SEHNR and CDR2 FQNEAQ (reference sequence). This CDR3 is 13 amino acids long. For the CDR3, the DNA is TGTGCCAGCAGCTTGGTGACAATAGCCGAGCAGTACTTC. Residues: CASSLVTIAEQYF.

This clonotype showed up many times. As the CDR3 is not closed by the conserved phenylalanine or tryptophan, this likely results from a read error. Because the CDR3's place on the DNA is in doubt, the DNA is left out and the CDR3 is given as listed by TCRdb. The chain uses TRBV28 and TRBJ2-1; TRBD1, the D gene given by the table, was not confirmed from the DNA. Per the germline V gene, CDR1 is MDHEN and CDR2 is SYDVKM. The CDR3 region is 8 residues in length, termini included. Here the CDR3 reads CASSLAAG.

V is TRBV7-6 and J is TRBJ2-7; D may be TRBD1 (6 bases). Germline CDR1 reads SGHVS; CDR2 reads FNYEAQ. V was trimmed by 5 bases and J by 2 bases, leaving 13 bases between them. The CDR3 has 14 amino acids. The CDR3 DNA follows: TGTGCCAGCAGCCGGGTGGGGGCTACCTACGAGCAGTACTTC. This sequence encodes CASSRVGATYEQYF.

The chain recombines TRBV7-6 with TRBJ2-1; 8 positions agree with TRBD2. The CDR3 loop spans 20 amino acids. With V trimmed by 0 bases and J by 1 base, 14 bases remained unmatched. Germline-derived CDR1 and CDR2 are SGHVS and FNYEAQ. The CDR3 DNA is TGTGCCAGCAGCTTAGCGCAACCGGGGGGGGCAAGCGGATCCTACAATGAGCAGTTCTTC. The encoded protein is CASSLAQPGGASGSYNEQFF.

Within the sample, this clonotype is medium-sized. The CDR3 bases are TGCGCCAGCGCCAGGGGGCAGGACACCGGGGAGCTGTTTTTT. It is translated as CASARGQDTGELFF. This chain joins TRBV10-2 and TRBJ2-2; 8 nucleotides align to TRBD1. The trim removed 8 bases at V and 3 bases at J, leaving 5 bases unmatched. Per germline, CDR1 WSHSY and CDR2 SAAADI. The CDR3 length is 14 residues.

This clonotype was seen more than once but under ten times. This may arise from a read error, as a much more abundant clone is one base away. J is TRBJ2-1 and V is TRBV6-6; TRBD1 agrees at 8 bases. The CDR3 contains 13 residues. With V trimmed by 6 bases and J by 10 bases, 8 bases remained unmatched. CDR1 and CDR2 from the germline V gene are MNHNY and SVGAGI (reference sequence). CDR3 in amino acids: CASRHGQGYEQFF. The DNA of the CDR3 is TGTGCCAGCAGACATGGACAGGGCTACGAGCAGTTCTTC.

Concerning this clonotype: Because it lacks the conserved phenylalanine or tryptophan at the end, this CDR3 is likely a read error. The DNA is omitted, as the CDR3 cannot be located on it reliably, and the CDR3 follows TCRdb's listing. The V call is TRBV7-2, the J call TRBJ2-6; the table gives TRBD1 as D, unverified against the DNA. Per the germline V gene, CDR1 is SGHTA and CDR2 is FQGNSA. With termini counted, the CDR3 has 15 amino acids. The CDR3 region is CASSLAGGETQYFGA.

In this sample, this clonotype turned up once. This chain joins TRBV28 and TRBJ2-5; 9 bases fit TRBD2. The end of the DNA aligns better with TRBJ2-1, so the J call may be wrong. The CDR3 covers 16 residues. Germline V CDR1 and CDR2: MDHEN, SYDVKM. The CDR3 bases are TGTGCCAGCAGTTTATACGCTAGCGGGAACTACAATGAGCAGTTCTTC. Translating it yields CASSLYASGNYNEQFF.

Only one count was recorded for this clonotype. The rearrangement uses TRBV10-3 and TRBJ2-1, with 9 bases aligning to TRBD1. This CDR3 spans 16 amino acids. Germline lookup yields CDR1 ENHRY and CDR2 SYGVKD. The ends lost 10 bases at V and 6 bases at J; junction bases unmatched: 16. The CDR3 bases are TGTGCCAGCAGAGTTACGGGGACAGGGAGGTTCAATGAGCAGTTCTTC. Its protein product is CASRVTGTGRFNEQFF.

Many counts were recorded for this clonotype. The chain uses TRBV9 and TRBJ2-1, with TRBD2 matching over 14 bases. V lost 4 bases and J lost 2; bases outside the gene matches: 8. The CDR3 runs to 18 residues. Germline CDR1 SGDLS, CDR2 YYNGEE. As DNA, the CDR3 is TGTGCCAGCAGCTCAGGACTAGCGGGGGGTTCGCCCTACAATGAGCAGTTCTTC. Translation gives CASSSGLAGGSPYNEQFF.

The chain uses TRBV11-2 and TRBJ2-5; D ambiguous. TRBJ2-4 explains the end of the DNA better; the J call may be wrong. Germline-derived CDR1 and CDR2 are SGHAT and FQNNGV. The length of the CDR3 is 14 residues. The CDR3 protein is CASSFSPAKNIQYF. The DNA of the CDR3 is TGTGCCAGCAGCTTTTCCCCAGCCAAAAACATTCAGTACTTC.

This clonotype has a count of ten or more. One junction end does not reproduce the germline sequence, and a read error may be involved. This chain links TRBV12-3 or TRBV12-4 with TRBJ1-2, with D unclear. The CDR3 is made up of 11 amino acids. The CDR3 DNA reads TGTGCCAGCAGTCGTCCGCCGGAATTCTTCTTC. It specifies CASSRPPEFFF.

The CDR3 region has the DNA TGTGCCAGCAGCCGTCAATCCACAAGCGGCACTGAAGCTTTCTTT. As protein: CASSRQSTSGTEAFF. This rearrangement joins TRBV7-2 to TRBJ1-1; D remains unclear. Trimming took off 5 bases at V and 4 bases at J, with 17 bases between the two ends. This CDR3 spans 15 amino acids. In germline, CDR1 is SGHTA, CDR2 FQGNSA.

V gene TRBV6-5 combines with J gene TRBJ1-6, with a tentative D call TRBD1 (6 bases). Germline V gene lookup returns CDR1 MNHEY and CDR2 SVGAGI. V lost 5 bases, J lost 8 bases, and 10 bases lay in between. The CDR3 is 13 residues long. CDR3 nucleotide sequence: TGTGCCAGCAGTACGGACAGAGATTCACCCCTCCACTTT. Translated, it gives CASSTDRDSPLHF.